This T cell receptor beta chain was identified during a study of blood T cells in healthy people across ages. This CDR3 contains 12 residues. Per the germline V gene, CDR1 is SGHRS and CDR2 is YFSETQ. This clonotype was seen ten or more times. At one end the junction does not follow the germline gene, possibly because of a read error. The authors ran a second PCR of about 6 to 11 cycles using a sample-barcoded 5' primer and a J-beta primer mix. Using its own MiXCR run on the 5' RACE reads, TCRdb lists one record per CDR3 protein. The table includes about 1.1 million distinct CDR3 sequences, 35% to 40% detected once.

This chain connects TRBV5-1 to TRBJ2-7, with D tentatively TRBD1 (5 bases). The TCR originated in a man aged 18-30 years in good health. Sequencing was carried out using blood. The CDR3: CASSLDNYEQYF. CDR3 nucleotide sequence: TGTGCCAGCAGTTTGGACAACTACGAGCAGTACTTC.